The rows below give T cell receptor beta chains drawn from one sample of a study of T cell responses to AZD1222 COVID-19 vaccine. Generated by immunoSEQ multiplex PCR, the TCRdb table keeps only in-frame clones and is missing some. Of some 200,000 clones listed, roughly nine tenths were seen once; the top ten hold 3% to 3.5%. The sample consisted of peripheral blood, taken 28 days after the second AZD1222 dose. These TCRs come from an adult who received the AZD1222 COVID-19 vaccine. CDR3s leave out the opening cysteine and the closing phenylalanine or tryptophan. Rows may omit the clone size; those that give it use once, few, many or a size class.

J,length,V,size,CDR3
TRBJ1-3,15,TRBV30,.,AWSWGVGRMEGNTIY
TRBJ2-1,13,TRBV30,.,AWSKNRGSYNEQF
TRBJ2-7,15,TRBV10-3,.,ATGTGVSSGSSYEQY
TRBJ2-1,12,TRBV4-1,.,ASGWGESANEQF
TRBJ2-3,12,TRBV7-3,.,ASSLAPTVDTQY
TRBJ1-4,11,TRBV5-1,few,ASRGTDNEKLF
TRBJ1-5,11,TRBV7-9,.,ASSLGTQQPQH
TRBJ2-7,11,TRBV14,once,ASNPGPFYEQY
TRBJ2-7,12,TRBV7-9,once,AGGRSGGRHEQY
TRBJ2-5,13,TRBV2,.,ASSGRRQLQETQY
TRBJ1-1,10,TRBV28,.,ASSSGTARAF
TRBJ2-1,13,TRBV11-3,.,ASSPPGQANNEQF
TRBJ1-1,11,TRBV5-1,.,ASVGSMNTEAF
TRBJ1-2,10,TRBV6-5,.,ASSPGPYGYT
TRBJ1-6,13,TRBV19,.,ASSAHRGDNSPLH
TRBJ1-1,11,TRBV19,.,ASSHRGNTEAF
TRBJ1-2,13,TRBV28,.,ASSSSPLGGRGYT
TRBJ1-6,13,TRBV28,.,ASSFGRGLNSPLH
TRBJ2-1,15,TRBV5-4,.,ASSSWGELGSYNEQF
TRBJ2-7,12,TRBV5-1,.,ASSLAGTNYEQY
TRBJ2-7,12,TRBV3-1/TRBV3-2,.,ASSQDPRSYEQY
TRBJ1-1,11,TRBV2,.,ASRSLRNTEAF
TRBJ1-1,16,TRBV5-1,.,ASSPILGGRGANTEAF
TRBJ1-3,10,TRBV12-3/TRBV12-4,.,ASSFAGNTIY
TRBJ2-2,12,TRBV30,.,AWSRTGNTGELF
TRBJ1-2,12,TRBV9,.,ASSDGTGMAGYT
TRBJ1-1,14,TRBV3-1/TRBV3-2,.,ASSPVGPARDTEAF
TRBJ2-1,16,TRBV9,.,ASSVPKFGASDYNEQF
TRBJ2-5,14,TRBV28,.,ASSPRKFWSQETQY
TRBJ2-1,9,TRBV20-1,.,GGQGHNEQF
TRBJ2-1,15,TRBV27,.,ASSPRPGGGRANEQF
TRBJ2-5,11,TRBV12-3/TRBV12-4,.,ATSGLAGGAQY
TRBJ2-7,19,TRBV6-4,.,ASSDFLHYDLTSGSDYEQY
TRBJ1-5,11,TRBV12-3/TRBV12-4,.,ASSLGTVQPQH
TRBJ2-1,12,TRBV10-1,.,ASSESSGRGEQF
TRBJ1-1,12,TRBV2,.,ASDTGTGSIEAF
TRBJ2-2,12,TRBV5-1,few,ASSPVTNTGELF
TRBJ1-5,11,TRBV2,.,ASSAGPNQPQH
TRBJ1-1,12,TRBV28,.,AFTRRGLDTEAF
TRBJ1-2,12,TRBV19,.,ASSTITGANGYT
TRBJ2-3,14,TRBV29-1,.,SVLPARDRGRDTQY
TRBJ1-5,11,TRBV30,.,AWSEVQGSYQH
TRBJ1-2,11,TRBV4-2,.,ASSQATNYGYT
TRBJ1-2,13,TRBV7-9,.,ASSFPTGYPYGYT
TRBJ2-7,9,TRBV28,.,ASSSTREQY
TRBJ1-6,14,TRBV15,.,ATSRDRQRIGSPLH
TRBJ2-1,12,TRBV5-4,.,ASSLMERYGPQF
TRBJ1-1,11,TRBV27,.,ASSQWGTWEAF
TRBJ1-1,10,TRBV10-3,.,AISESGQGAF
TRBJ2-7,11,TRBV5-1,.,ASSSGPSYEQY
TRBJ1-2,12,TRBV10-3,.,AIRIDRGDYGYT
TRBJ1-6,10,TRBV7-3,few,ASSSDRVTLH
TRBJ1-3,12,TRBV15,.,ATSIEGSGNTIY
TRBJ2-1,12,TRBV30,.,AWSRGQGANEQF
TRBJ2-7,12,TRBV5-1,.,ASSLGGTSVEQY
TRBJ2-1,13,TRBV6-2/TRBV6-3,.,ASSTLAGAYNEQF
TRBJ2-1,15,TRBV7-3,.,ASSLFPWGSSYNEQF
TRBJ2-7,11,TRBV7-3,.,ASSDRGRSEQY
TRBJ2-3,12,TRBV7-2,.,ASSLRIAEATQY